The clone carrying this T cell receptor beta chain was picked up a small number of times. Its antigen is as yet unknown. The data stem from a study of cytomegalovirus exposure and HLA in healthy donors. The study's findings and limits: The listing of roughly 160 TCR beta chains classed them as cytomegalovirus-associated. When presence/absence was analysed, sequencing depth was taken to be roughly uniform across donors.

The V gene's germline CDR1 is LGHNA and CDR2 YSLEER. The CDR3 spans 15 residues. V dropped 0 bases and J dropped 6; count of bases not matched to a gene: 8. 60 Vbeta and 13 Jbeta primers were used in PCR. Method: immunoSEQ multiplex PCR; TCRdb's copy keeps in-frame clones and lacks some. This table holds about 120,000 clones, roughly 77% found once. The V call is TRBV4-3, the J call TRBJ2-7; 7 bases line up with TRBD2. This clonotype was sampled from a man in his forties in good health and CMV-seronegative. Sequencing used PBMCs. The CDR3 protein is CASSQDWEGRIEQYF. DNA for the CDR3: TGCGCCAGCAGCCAAGATTGGGAGGGCCGTATCGAGCAGTACTTC.